The T cell receptor (beta chain) under discussion was sequenced for a study of cytomegalovirus exposure and HLA in healthy donors. Study observations and caveats: Presence/absence comparisons presumed near-even sequencing depth among donors. Association with HLA alleles at 0.05 false discovery rate was found for 15,000 to 20,000 TCR beta sequences in a later analysis. According to an earlier analysis, most TCR beta V segments yielded productive rearrangements about 87% or about 30% of the time. TCR beta sequences reportedly predicted the HLA-A and HLA-B alleles of most subjects accurately.

Germline loops: CDR1 SGDLS, CDR2 YYNGEE. The CDR3 is made up of 16 amino acids. J lost 4 bases, V lost 4 bases, and 7 bases had no gene match. In the PCR, 60 Vbeta and 13 Jbeta primers were used. The protocol was immunoSEQ multiplex PCR, while the TCRdb copy is restricted to in-frame clones and leaves out a portion. The sample carries about 160,000 clones, around 79% recorded once. Comment on this clone: Its specificity is not known.

This chain uses TRBV9 with TRBJ2-1, with 11 bases lining up with TRBD2. This clonotype was sampled from a female donor in good health and CMV-seronegative. Sequenced material: PBMCs. The CDR3 sequence: CASSPRLAGRYNEQFF. The CDR3 DNA sequence: TGTGCCAGCAGCCCCCGACTAGCGGGGAGGTACAATGAGCAGTTCTTC.